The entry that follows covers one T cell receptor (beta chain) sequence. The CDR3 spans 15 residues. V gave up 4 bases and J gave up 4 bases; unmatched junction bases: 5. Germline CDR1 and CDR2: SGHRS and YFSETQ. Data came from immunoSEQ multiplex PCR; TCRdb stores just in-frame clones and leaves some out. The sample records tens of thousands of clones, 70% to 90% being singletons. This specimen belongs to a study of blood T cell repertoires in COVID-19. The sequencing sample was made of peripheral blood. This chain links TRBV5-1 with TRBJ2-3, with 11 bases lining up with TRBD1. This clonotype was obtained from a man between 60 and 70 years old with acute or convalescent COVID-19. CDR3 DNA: TGCGCCAGCAGCGCCGGGGACAGGGGGTCAGATACGCAGTATTTT. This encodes CASSAGDRGSDTQYF.